The 14 T cell receptor beta chains below all came from one sample that was sequenced in a study of T cell changes during pregnancy in multiple sclerosis. Profiled with immunoSEQ multiplex PCR; TCRdb holds only in-frame clones, not every one. The sample shows roughly 56,000 clones, roughly nine tenths of them seen only once. This specimen was CD4+ T cells from peripheral blood mononuclear cells, taken after pregnancy. Receptors originate from a female donor in good health, enrolled as a control in a pregnancy study.

This chain joins TRBV18 and TRBJ2-3; 8 bases fit TRBD1. The length of the CDR3 is 14 residues. The germline V gene encodes CDR1 KGHSH and CDR2 LQKENI. The V segment lost 6 bases and the J segment 9 bases; nucleotides outside the gene matches: 11. In nucleotides, the CDR3 is TGTGCCAGCTCCACAGGGGGAGTTCTTTTCACGCAGTATTTT. It is translated as CASSTGGVLFTQYF.

The rearrangement joins TRBV7-2 to TRBJ2-7; TRBD2 matches at 12 bases. Germline CDR1 is SGHTA and CDR2 is FQGNSA. The CDR3 has 15 residues. V trimming: 4 bases; J trimming: 2 bases; junction bases outside the gene matches: 3. The CDR3 spells CASSSGLAGTYEQYF. The CDR3 DNA follows: TGTGCCAGCAGCTCTGGACTAGCGGGGACCTACGAGCAGTACTTC.

The chain has TRBV5-1 and TRBJ2-3; TRBD1 matches 7 bases. The ends lost 3 bases at V and 2 bases at J; junction bases unmatched: 3. There are 14 residues in the CDR3. The V gene's germline CDR1 is SGHRS and CDR2 YFSETQ. The CDR3 nucleotides read TGCGCCAGCAGCTACGGACAGGACACAGATACGCAGTATTTT. Translated, it gives CASSYGQDTDTQYF.

This clone was observed once. The V and J genes are TRBV2 and TRBJ2-4, with D possibly TRBD2 on 5 matching bases. Looked up from germline, CDR1 is SNHLY and CDR2 is FYNNEI. The CDR3 spans 12 residues. Trimming shortened V by 5 bases and J by 8 bases, and 10 bases separated the two germline ends. The CDR3 protein is CASSLQADIQYF. DNA of the CDR3: TGTGCCAGCAGTCTGCAAGCGGACATTCAGTACTTC.

The rearrangement uses TRBV20-1 and TRBJ2-5, with D possibly TRBD2 on 5 matching bases. This CDR3 has 11 residues. Trimming pared 6 bases from V and 5 bases from J, leaving 10 bases between. CDR1 DFQATT and CDR2 SNEGSKA come from the germline V gene (reference sequence). Here the CDR3 reads CSALEAETQYF. CDR3 in DNA: TGCAGTGCCCTGGAGGCGGAGACCCAGTACTTC.

The rearrangement links TRBV5-1 to TRBJ1-6; TRBD1 aligns across 10 bases. The V and J ends lost 4 bases and 10 bases, in that order; junction bases with no gene match: 8. Germline values: CDR1 SGHRS, CDR2 YFSETQ. The CDR3 is made up of 15 amino acids. CDR3 residues: CASSPGQGPFSPLHF. CDR3 nucleotide sequence: TGCGCCAGCAGCCCGGGACAGGGGCCGTTCTCACCCCTCCACTTT. Variable domain in full (rest from reference TRBV5-1 and TRBJ1-6): KAGVTQTPRYLIKTRGQQVTLSCSPISGHRSVSWYQQTPGQGLQFLFEYFSETQRNKGNFPGRFSGRQFSNSRSEMNVSTLELGDSALYLCASSPGQGPFSPLHFGNGTRLTVT.

The V and J genes are TRBV9 and TRBJ1-1; D not certain. The CDR3 is 13 residues long. Germline assignment: CDR1 SGDLS and CDR2 YYNGEE. V dropped 0 bases and J dropped 2 bases, with 5 bases sitting between them. CDR3 sequence (DNA): TGTGCCAGCAGCGTAGGGCATAACACTGAAGCTTTCTTT. Its translation is CASSVGHNTEAFF.

The V gene is TRBV5-4, the J gene TRBJ1-1, with D possibly being TRBD1 (6 bases). CDR1 and CDR2 (germline): SGHNT, YYREEE (reference sequence). The CDR3 runs 14 residues. The V and J ends lost 0 bases and 7 bases respectively, with 13 bases between them. CDR3 DNA: TGTGCCAGCAGCTTGGAACAGGGAATTGGTGAAGCTTTCTTT. It codes for CASSLEQGIGEAFF. Full variable domain (remainder filled in from reference TRBV5-4 and TRBJ1-1): ETGVTQSPTHLIKTRGQQVTLRCSSQSGHNTVSWYQQALGQGPQFIFQYYREEENGRGNFPPRFSGLQFPNYSSELNVNALELDDSALYLCASSLEQGIGEAFFGQGTRLTVV.

The chain employs TRBV27 and TRBJ1-2; TRBD1 matches 8 bases. CDR1 is MNHEY, CDR2 SMNVEV, per germline (reference sequence). The CDR3 loop spans 14 amino acids. The ends lost 6 bases at V and 6 bases at J; junction bases unmatched: 9. The CDR3: CASRTGARRDGYTF. As DNA, the CDR3 is TGTGCCAGCAGGACAGGGGCCCGGCGGGATGGCTACACCTTC.

Only one count was recorded for this clone. The genes are TRBV5-4 and TRBJ1-6; D ambiguous. Trimming removed 4 bases at V and 11 bases at J, with 22 bases between. From germline, CDR1 is SGHNT and CDR2 YYREEE (reference sequence). CDR3 size: 16 residues. In nucleotides, the CDR3 is TGTGCCAGCAGCCCCGGTGAGGGCAGCCCCGGGACACCCCTCCACTTT. Translated: CASSPGEGSPGTPLHF.

This rearrangement joins TRBV5-8 to TRBJ1-5; D not certain. V lost 0 bases and J 5 bases, leaving 6 bases between the germline ends. The CDR3 covers 13 residues. The germline V gene encodes CDR1 SGHTS and CDR2 YDEGEE. CDR3 in amino acids: CASSLDQDQPQHF. For the CDR3, the DNA is TGTGCCAGCAGCTTGGACCAGGATCAGCCCCAGCATTTT.

The chain uses TRBV7-6 and TRBJ2-5, with TRBD1 identical over 9 bases. V was clipped by 4 bases and J by 2 bases; unmatched bases: 2. CDR1 SGHVS and CDR2 FNYEAQ come from the germline V gene. This CDR3 is built from 14 residues. CDR3 protein: CASSWDRVQETQYF. In DNA, the CDR3 is TGTGCCAGCAGCTGGGACAGGGTGCAAGAGACCCAGTACTTC.

The chain uses TRBV6-5 and TRBJ1-2; 9 bases align to TRBD1. The CDR3 contains 15 residues. V was clipped by 0 bases and J by 8 bases; unmatched bases: 7. Germline V lookup: CDR1 MNHEY, CDR2 SVGAGI. Here the CDR3 reads CASSYSLGTGTGYTF. CDR3 sequence (DNA): TGTGCCAGCAGTTACTCCCTAGGGACAGGGACCGGCTACACCTTC.

This sequence joins TRBV7-2 and TRBJ1-1; D ambiguous. The V and J ends lost 1 base and 11 bases respectively, with 11 bases between them. This CDR3 has 12 amino acids. Germline V lookup: CDR1 SGHTA, CDR2 FQGNSA. DNA of the CDR3: TGTGCCAGCAGCTTAGAGGCCGGAGGCGCTTTCTTT. Residues: CASSLEAGGAFF.